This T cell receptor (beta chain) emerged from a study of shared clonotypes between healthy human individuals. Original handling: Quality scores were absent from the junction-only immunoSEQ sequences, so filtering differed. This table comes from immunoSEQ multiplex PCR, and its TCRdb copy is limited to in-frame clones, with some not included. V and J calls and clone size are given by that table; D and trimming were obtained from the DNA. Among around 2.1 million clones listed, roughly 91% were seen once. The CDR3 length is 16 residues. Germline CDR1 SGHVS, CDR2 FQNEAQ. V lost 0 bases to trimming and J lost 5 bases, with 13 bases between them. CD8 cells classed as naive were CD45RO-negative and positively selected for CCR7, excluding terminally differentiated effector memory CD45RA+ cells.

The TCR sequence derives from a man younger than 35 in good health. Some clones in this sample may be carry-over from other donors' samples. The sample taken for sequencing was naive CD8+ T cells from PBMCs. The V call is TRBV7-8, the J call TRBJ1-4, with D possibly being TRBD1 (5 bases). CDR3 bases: TGTGCCAGCAGCTTAGCATCCCGGGGCCCAAATGAAAAACTGTTTTTT. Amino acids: CASSLASRGPNEKLFF.